What follows are 5 T cell receptor beta chains derived from one specimen sequenced in a study of blood T cell repertoires in COVID-19. Sequenced by immunoSEQ multiplex PCR; TCRdb stores in-frame clones only, minus some. The sample has a few hundred thousand clones, under 90% seen once. What was sequenced was PBMCs or T cells enriched from blood (not recorded which). The receptors shown here come from a woman aged 30 to 39 who had recovered from COVID-19.

The chain is built from TRBV11-2 and TRBJ1-1; maybe TRBD1 (6 bases). In germline, CDR1 is SGHAT, CDR2 FQNNGV. Trimming pared 4 bases from V and 8 bases from J, leaving 14 bases between. The CDR3 loop spans 13 amino acids. The CDR3 sequence is CASSSSDSLEAFF. CDR3 DNA: TGTGCCAGCAGCTCCTCGGACAGTTTAGAAGCTTTCTTT.

The chain couples TRBV6-5 to TRBJ1-5; D not certain. The CDR3 length is 13 residues. Germline V gives CDR1 MNHEY, CDR2 SVGAGI. Between the trimmed V and J ends, which lost 2 bases and 3 bases, there was a span of 5 bases. Written as DNA, the CDR3 is TGTGCCAGCAGTTACCAGTACAATCAGCCCCAGCATTTT. Translation gives CASSYQYNQPQHF.

The rearrangement uses TRBV5-1 and TRBJ1-6; D remains ambiguous. V was cut by 0 bases and J by 2 bases, with 9 bases left in between. The CDR3 has 16 amino acids. Germline V CDR1 and CDR2: SGHRS, YFSETQ. The CDR3 region is CASSLAGITYNSPLHF. CDR3 bases: TGCGCCAGCAGCTTGGCGGGGATCACCTATAATTCACCCCTCCACTTT.

The chain joins TRBV7-3 to TRBJ2-7, with D possibly TRBD2 on 6 matching bases. Trimming took off 3 bases at V and 6 bases at J, with 9 bases between the two ends. Germline lookup yields CDR1 SGHTA and CDR2 FQGTGA. The CDR3 length is 12 residues. CDR3 DNA sequence: TGTGCCAGCAGCTTTGGGGGGACCGAGCAGTACTTC. Protein: CASSFGGTEQYF.

J is TRBJ2-5 and V is TRBV5-8; 12 nucleotides line up with TRBD2. The germline V gene encodes CDR1 SGHTS and CDR2 YDEGEE. J gave up 3 bases and V 3 bases, and 6 bases lay outside the gene matches. The CDR3 is 16 residues long. The CDR3 loop reads CASSSGTSGLKETQYF. The CDR3 DNA reads TGTGCCAGCAGCTCGGGGACTAGCGGGTTAAAAGAGACCCAGTACTTC.